This T cell receptor (beta chain) was observed in a study of type 1 and type 2 diabetes patients. Study in general: Across the study, about 18,000,000 paired-end reads were produced.

Study-wide findings and caveats: Age and gender were not matched between study groups, possibly biasing interpretation. With limited T2D and control samples, some T1D-only expanded clones may not be T1D-specific.

Remarks on this clonotype: What it binds is not known. Given the absence of the conserved phenylalanine or tryptophan at the CDR3 end, a read error is likely.

The PCR template was genomic DNA. The TCR beta CDR3 region was amplified using 30 forward and 13 reverse primers. TCRdb processed the multiplex PCR reads anew with MiXCR; each CDR3 protein has one entry. The sample records fewer than 350,000 distinct CDR3 sequences, over 45% being singletons. V lost 3 bases, J lost 2 bases, and 18 bases lay in between. This CDR3 contains 17 residues. Germline V gene sequence: CDR1 LNHDA, CDR2 SQIVND (reference sequence). Sequencing input: peripheral blood mononuclear cells (PBMCs). This chain links TRBV19 with TRBJ2-3; unclear D gene. The TCR comes from a man between 18 and 29 years old with type 2 diabetes. CDR3 in DNA: TGTGCCAGTAGTATCCCCGGGCTTCGTTTTGACACAGATACGCAGTATCTT. It translates to CASSIPGLRFDTDTQYL.